This passage covers 9 T cell receptor beta chains from one sample sequenced in a study of PD-1 blockade in classical Hodgkin lymphoma. Clones were read by immunoSEQ multiplex PCR, and TCRdb kept only the in-frame ones, dropping some. In the table there are about 33,000 clones, 70% to 80% of which are singletons. As for time point: cycle 4 day 1 (C4D1), after 6 weeks of nivolumab. Every patient relapsed after autologous stem cell transplantation, and brentuximab vedotin exposure varied. Specimen: peripheral blood mononuclear cells (PBMCs), collected before the fourth cycle of nivolumab. These receptors all come from a human donor with classical Hodgkin lymphoma.

This chain uses TRBV30 with TRBJ2-3; D remains unclear. Trimming took 2 bases from V and 2 from J, leaving 5 bases between them. This CDR3 region has 12 residues. Germline CDR1 and CDR2: GTSNPN and SVGIG (reference sequence). As DNA, the CDR3 is TGTGCCTGGAGTCTCAACACAGATACGCAGTATTTT. It codes for CAWSLNTDTQYF.

This clone appeared a few times. This chain uses TRBV14 with TRBJ2-3; D is tentatively TRBD1 or TRBD2 (6 bases each). Germline CDR1 SGHDN, CDR2 FVKESK. V dropped 3 bases and J dropped 1 base, with 17 bases sitting between them. CDR3 length: 17 residues. The CDR3 DNA sequence: TGTGCCAGCAGCCATCGCGACAGGAGGGTGGGCACAGATACGCAGTATTTT. Translated, it gives CASSHRDRRVGTDTQYF.

This clone has only one observation. V usage is TRBV7-6 and J usage is TRBJ2-3, with 9 bases lining up with TRBD1. The CDR3 is made up of 17 amino acids. The V and J ends lost 1 base and 1 base, in that order; junction bases with no gene match: 6. From germline, CDR1 is SGHVS and CDR2 FNYEAQ. In DNA, the CDR3 is TGTGCCAGCAGCTTAGATTACCGGGACAGGGGCACAGATACGCAGTATTTT. It translates to CASSLDYRDRGTDTQYF.

The chain joins TRBV27 to TRBJ2-7; D call uncertain. Germline CDR1 and CDR2: MNHEY and SMNVEV (reference sequence). Trimming shortened V by 8 bases and J by 1 base, and 15 bases separated the two germline ends. The CDR3 is 14 residues long. CDR3 protein: CASRDRSRSYEQYF. CDR3 DNA: TGTGCCAGCCGAGACCGTTCCAGATCCTACGAGCAGTACTTC.

The gene calls are TRBV28 and TRBJ2-1, with 8 nucleotides matching TRBD1. CDR3 length equals 16 residues. The ends lost 4 bases at V and 4 bases at J; junction bases unmatched: 9. Germline-derived CDR1 and CDR2 are MDHEN and SYDVKM. The CDR3 region is CASSYYGTGDYNEQFF. The CDR3 bases are TGTGCCAGCAGTTACTACGGGACAGGTGATTACAATGAGCAGTTCTTC.

The chain uses TRBV9 and TRBJ2-4; 8 nucleotides agree with TRBD2. CDR1 and CDR2 (germline): SGDLS, YYNGEE. The CDR3 is 17 residues long. Unmatched junction bases numbered 7, after V lost 2 bases and J lost 0 bases. The CDR3 here is CASSVGGGRPAKNIQYF. CDR3 bases: TGTGCCAGCAGCGTCGGGGGGGGCCGCCCAGCCAAAAACATTCAGTACTTC.

The rearrangement joins TRBV9 to TRBJ2-2; D is perhaps TRBD1 (6 bases). V lost 1 base and J lost 0, with 13 bases in between. The CDR3 is made up of 17 amino acids. Germline CDR1 and CDR2: SGDLS and YYNGEE. The CDR3 DNA sequence: TGTGCCAGCAGCGTACCAGGGGTCAACGCGAACACCGGGGAGCTGTTTTTT. Translated: CASSVPGVNANTGELFF.

V is TRBV21-1 and J is TRBJ1-2. TRBV21-1 is a known pseudogene. This CDR3 is built from 16 residues. Here the CDR3 DNA reads TGTGCCAGCACCCCCCGAACCCTCCGTTCCTACTATGGCTACACCTTC. It codes for CASTPRTLRSYYGYTF.

V and J are TRBV28 and TRBJ2-7; D is unresolved. There are 16 residues in the CDR3. The germline V gene has CDR1 MDHEN and CDR2 SYDVKM. V lost 5 bases, J lost 2 bases, and 19 bases lay in between. The CDR3 coding sequence is TGTGCCAGCAGTGCTAGTACAGTAACATCGGCCTACGAGCAGTACTTC. This encodes CASSASTVTSAYEQYF.